Below are 2 T cell receptor beta chains sequenced from a single sample in a study of blood T cell repertoires in COVID-19. Method: immunoSEQ multiplex PCR; TCRdb's copy keeps in-frame clones and lacks some. This sample yields hundreds of thousands of clones, of which around nine tenths are seen a single time; about 5.5% belongs to the top ten. Sequencing input: PBMCs or T cells enriched from blood (not recorded which). The receptors were gathered from a woman aged 40 to 49 who had recovered from COVID-19.

The V and J genes are TRBV30 and TRBJ1-5; TRBD1 matches at 9 bases. V lost 1 base to trimming and J lost 11 bases; unmatched junction nucleotides: 12. The CDR3 has 15 residues. Looked up from germline, CDR1 is GTSNPN and CDR2 is SVGIG (reference sequence). CDR3 sequence (DNA): TGTGCCTGGAGTGGAGGACAGGGGAACCGGGAGTCCCAGCATTTT. It translates to CAWSGGQGNRESQHF.

The chain joins TRBV9 to TRBJ2-3; possibly TRBD2 for D (5 bases). In germline, CDR1 is SGDLS, CDR2 YYNGEE. Trimming pared 1 base from V and 0 bases from J, leaving 9 bases between. This CDR3 is built from 15 residues. CDR3 region: CASSVISGSTDTQYF. CDR3 DNA sequence: TGTGCCAGCAGCGTAATCAGCGGTAGCACAGATACGCAGTATTTT.